The TCR beta chain under discussion was sequenced for a study of control samples from healthy donors and cancer patients. CDR1 and CDR2 from the germline V gene are SGHTA and FQGNSA. The CDR3 is 14 residues long. Between the trimmed V and J ends, which lost 5 bases and 7 bases, there was a span of 12 bases. Some clones are missing from TCRdb's copy, which holds only in-frame ones; the method was immunoSEQ multiplex PCR. The table includes 150,000 to 200,000 clones, 85% to 90% detected once. The rearrangement uses TRBV7-2 and TRBJ1-6; the D is unclear. This clonotype was obtained from a woman between 45 and 60 years old in good health. Material: blood. The CDR3: CASSVGRRNSPLHF. The CDR3 DNA follows: TGTGCCAGCAGCGTAGGACGGCGGAATTCACCCCTCCACTTT.